This T cell receptor beta chain appears in the sequencing data of a study of identifying expanded T cells in peripheral blood. The length of the CDR3 is 16 residues. The germline V gene has CDR1 LNHDA and CDR2 SQIVND (reference sequence). Between the trimmed V and J ends, which lost 7 bases and 3 bases, there was a span of 22 bases. Collection occurred without any documented infections or immune events in donors. Study outcomes and limitations: Across healthy donors, higher total template counts meant significantly greater approximately two-week count variance. Differentially abundant clones: around 1.2 between replicates, 16.4 at approximately two weeks, 19 to 20 at four.

Method: immunoSEQ multiplex PCR; TCRdb's copy keeps in-frame clones and lacks some. The table shows under 130,000 clones, with about 89% occurring only once. Notes on this clone: Its antigen remains unidentified.

Sample: blood. The sequence was obtained from a person between 18 and 75 years old in good health. The V call is TRBV19, the J call TRBJ2-7; D is undetermined. This CDR3 is CASTPEYGPGIYEQYF. DNA for the CDR3: TGTGCCAGTACTCCCGAATACGGCCCTGGGATCTACGAGCAGTACTTC.